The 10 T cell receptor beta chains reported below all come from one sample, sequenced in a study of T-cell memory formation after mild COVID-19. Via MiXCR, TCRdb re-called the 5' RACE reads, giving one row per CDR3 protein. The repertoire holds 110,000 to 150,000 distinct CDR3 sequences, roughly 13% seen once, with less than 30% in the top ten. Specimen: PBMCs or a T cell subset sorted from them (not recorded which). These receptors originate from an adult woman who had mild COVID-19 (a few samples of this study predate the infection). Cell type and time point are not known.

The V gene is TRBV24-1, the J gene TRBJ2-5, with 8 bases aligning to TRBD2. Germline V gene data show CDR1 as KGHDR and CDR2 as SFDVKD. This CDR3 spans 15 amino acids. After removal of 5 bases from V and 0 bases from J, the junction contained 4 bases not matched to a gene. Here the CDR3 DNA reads TGTGCCACCAGTGGGTCTAGCGGGTACCAAGAGACCCAGTACTTC. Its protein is CATSGSSGYQETQYF.

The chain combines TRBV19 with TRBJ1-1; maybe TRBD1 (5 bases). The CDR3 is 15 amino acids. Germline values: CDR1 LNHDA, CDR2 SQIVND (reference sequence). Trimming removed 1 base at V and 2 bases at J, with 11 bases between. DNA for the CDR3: TGTGCCAGTAGTATAGTTTCGGGGGTAAACACTGAAGCTTTCTTT. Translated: CASSIVSGVNTEAFF.

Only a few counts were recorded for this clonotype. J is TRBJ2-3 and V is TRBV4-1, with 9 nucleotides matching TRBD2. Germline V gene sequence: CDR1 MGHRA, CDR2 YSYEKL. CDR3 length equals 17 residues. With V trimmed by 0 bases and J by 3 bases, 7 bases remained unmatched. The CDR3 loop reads CASSQEEGGGATDTQYF. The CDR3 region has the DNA TGCGCCAGCAGCCAAGAAGAGGGCGGGGGGGCGACAGATACGCAGTATTTT.

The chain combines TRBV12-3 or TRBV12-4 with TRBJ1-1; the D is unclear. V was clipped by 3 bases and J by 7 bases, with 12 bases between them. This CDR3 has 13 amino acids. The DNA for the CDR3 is TGTGCCAGCAGTTTGACTGGGGATAGTGAAGCTTTCTTT. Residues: CASSLTGDSEAFF.

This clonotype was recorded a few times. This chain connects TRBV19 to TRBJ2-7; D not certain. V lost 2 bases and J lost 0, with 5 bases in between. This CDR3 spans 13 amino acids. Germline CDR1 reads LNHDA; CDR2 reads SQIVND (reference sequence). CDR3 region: CASSITASYEQYF. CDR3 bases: TGTGCCAGTAGTATAACAGCCTCCTACGAGCAGTACTTC.

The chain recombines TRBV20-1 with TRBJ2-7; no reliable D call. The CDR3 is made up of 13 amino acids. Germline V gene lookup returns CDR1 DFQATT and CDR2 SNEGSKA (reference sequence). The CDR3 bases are TGCAGCTTGAGAGGAGATTACTCCTACGAGCAGTACTTC. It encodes CSLRGDYSYEQYF.

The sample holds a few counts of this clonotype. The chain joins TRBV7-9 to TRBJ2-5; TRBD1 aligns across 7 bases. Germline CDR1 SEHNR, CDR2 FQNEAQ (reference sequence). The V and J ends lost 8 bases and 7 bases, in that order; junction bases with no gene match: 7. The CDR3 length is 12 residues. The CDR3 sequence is CASDRDPGTQYF. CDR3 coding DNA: TGTGCCAGCGACAGGGACCCCGGGACCCAGTACTTC.

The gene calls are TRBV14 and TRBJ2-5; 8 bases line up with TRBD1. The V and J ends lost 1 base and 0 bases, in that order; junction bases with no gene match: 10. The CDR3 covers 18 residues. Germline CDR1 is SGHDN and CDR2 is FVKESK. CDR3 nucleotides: TGTGCCAGCAGCCAAGGGATTCGTCGGACAGGGAACCAAGAGACCCAGTACTTC. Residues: CASSQGIRRTGNQETQYF.

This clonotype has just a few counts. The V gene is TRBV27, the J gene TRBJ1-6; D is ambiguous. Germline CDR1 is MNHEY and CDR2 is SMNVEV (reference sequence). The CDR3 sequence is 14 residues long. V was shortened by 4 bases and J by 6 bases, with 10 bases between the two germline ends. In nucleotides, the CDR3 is TGTGCCAGCAGTTACGGACCGCTTAATTCACCCCTCCACTTT. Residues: CASSYGPLNSPLHF.

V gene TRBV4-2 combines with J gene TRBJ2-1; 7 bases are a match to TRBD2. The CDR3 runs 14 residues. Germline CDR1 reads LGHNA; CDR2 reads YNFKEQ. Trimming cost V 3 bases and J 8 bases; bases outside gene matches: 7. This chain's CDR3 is CASSQGGDVDEQFF. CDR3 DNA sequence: TGTGCCAGCAGCCAGGGGGGGGACGTGGATGAGCAGTTCTTC.